Only a few counts were recorded for the clone carrying this T cell receptor (beta chain). The data belong to a study of blood T cell repertoires in COVID-19. Original data processing: Amplified reference gene primers provided the basis for estimating nucleated cell counts. Here immunoSEQ multiplex PCR was the method, and the copy in TCRdb shows in-frame clones only, minus some. V and J calls plus clone size are reproduced from that table; the DNA served to infer D and trimming. The sample shows over 200,000 clones, about four fifths of them seen only once. This CDR3 is built from 14 residues. After removal of 6 bases from V and 5 bases from J, the junction contained 7 bases not matched to a gene. Germline V gene sequence: CDR1 SNHLY, CDR2 FYNNEI.

The sequence derives from a man between 60 and 70 years old who had recovered from COVID-19. What was sequenced was PBMCs or T cells enriched from blood (not recorded which). The chain couples TRBV2 to TRBJ1-2; 9 positions match TRBD1. DNA of the CDR3: TGTGCCAGCAGAGAGGGACAGGGATGGTATGGCTACACCTTC. Protein sequence: CASREGQGWYGYTF. Full variable domain (missing parts from reference TRBV2 and TRBJ1-2): EPEVTQTPSHQVTQMGQEVILRCVPISNHLYFYWYRQILGQKVEFLVSFYNNEISEKSEIFDDQFSVERPDGSNFTLKIRSTKLEDSAMYFCASREGQGWYGYTFGSGTRLTVV.